The 25 T cell receptor beta chains reported below all come from one sample, sequenced in a study of shared clonotypes between healthy human individuals. The assay was immunoSEQ multiplex PCR, and TCRdb's table has in-frame clones only and misses some. Seen here are over a million clones, more than 95% observed once, and the top ten hold roughly 1.1%. Sample: naive CD4+ T cells sorted from blood. Stated subset: CD45RA+ positively selected. These TCRs come from a man aged 25-45 years in good health.

The chain links TRBV25-1 to TRBJ1-3, with TRBD1 identical over 9 bases. CDR1 MGHDK and CDR2 SYGVNS come from the germline V gene. V lost 1 base to trimming and J lost 0 bases; unmatched junction nucleotides: 4. The CDR3 is made up of 17 amino acids. In DNA form, the CDR3 reads TGTGCCAGCAGTGAATTTGGGGGACAGGGCTCTGGAAACACCATATATTTT. Protein: CASSEFGGQGSGNTIYF. The full variable domain, in which reference TRBV25-1 and TRBJ1-3 provide the parts outside the CDR3, is EADIYQTPRYLVIGTGKKITLECSQTMGHDKMYWYQQDPGMELHLIHYSYGVNSTEKGDLSSESTVSRIRTEHFPLTLESARPSHTSQYLCASSEFGGQGSGNTIYFGEGSWLTVV.

The rearrangement uses TRBV6-6 and TRBJ2-1; D gene uncertain. Per the germline V gene, CDR1 is MNHNY and CDR2 is SVGAGI (reference sequence). V gave up 6 bases and J gave up 0 bases, with 15 bases separating them. The CDR3 length is 16 residues. As DNA, the CDR3 is TGTGCCAGCAGCGGAGTAATCCAAAGCTCCTACAATGAGCAGTTCTTC. This gives the protein CASSGVIQSSYNEQFF.

This clone has just one count. J is TRBJ2-1 and V is TRBV5-1; 7 nucleotides align to TRBD2. The germline CDR1 and CDR2 sequences are SGHRS and YFSETQ. The CDR3 runs to 15 residues. V lost 3 bases and J lost 7; bases outside the gene matches: 10. CDR3 residues: CASSWEGGLRNEQFF. The CDR3 bases are TGCGCCAGCAGCTGGGAGGGAGGGCTTAGAAATGAGCAGTTCTTC.

The chain combines TRBV18 with TRBJ2-5; 8 nucleotides align to TRBD1. J gave up 3 bases and V 5 bases, and 8 bases lay outside the gene matches. Per the germline V gene, CDR1 is KGHSH and CDR2 is LQKENI. The CDR3 consists of 15 residues. The CDR3 coding sequence is TGTGCCAGCTCAGGGGGAAGGACAGGGAAAGAGACCCAGTACTTC. Amino acid sequence: CASSGGRTGKETQYF.

V and J are TRBV5-6 and TRBJ2-7; D not certain. Deletions cut 0 bases from V and 0 bases from J, with 10 bases between. CDR1 SGHDT and CDR2 YYEEEE come from the germline V gene. The CDR3 contains 15 residues. The CDR3 loop reads CASSLDPGDSYEQYF. CDR3 DNA: TGTGCCAGCAGCTTGGACCCAGGAGACTCCTACGAGCAGTACTTC.

The CDR3 loop reads CSVDEQGGSGNTIYF. For the CDR3, the DNA is TGCAGCGTTGATGAACAGGGGGGCTCTGGAAACACCATATATTTT. The genes are TRBV29-1 and TRBJ1-3; 8 nucleotides align to TRBD1. The V and J ends lost 3 bases and 0 bases, in that order; junction bases with no gene match: 4. This CDR3 has 15 amino acids. CDR1 is SQVTM and CDR2 is ANQGSEA in the germline V gene.

The chain links TRBV11-3 to TRBJ2-1; D is possibly TRBD2 (6 bases). Germline-derived CDR1 and CDR2 are SGHNT and YENEEA. This CDR3 is built from 15 residues. The ends were cut back, 1 base at V and 2 bases at J, with 9 bases in the middle. The CDR3 nucleotides read TGTGCCAGCAGCTTAGTAATAGCGGCCTACAATGAGCAGTTCTTC. As protein: CASSLVIAAYNEQFF. Filled out from reference TRBV11-3 and TRBJ2-1, the complete variable domain reads EAGVVQSPRYKIIEKKQPVAFWCNPISGHNTLYWYLQNLGQGPELLIRYENEEAVDDSQLPKDRFSAERLKGVDSTLKIQPAELGDSAVYLCASSLVIAAYNEQFFGPGTRLTVL.

The chain employs TRBV5-5 and TRBJ1-5; D may be TRBD1 (5 bases). The CDR3 has 15 residues. V lost 2 bases and J 9 bases, leaving 18 bases between the germline ends. Looked up from germline, CDR1 is SGHKS and CDR2 is YYEKEE (reference sequence). The CDR3 protein is CASSLLGPQMGPQHF. CDR3 coding DNA: TGTGCCAGCAGCTTACTGGGACCCCAGATGGGGCCCCAGCATTTT.

This chain joins TRBV7-2 and TRBJ2-3; 8 positions match TRBD2. V dropped 5 bases and J dropped 4; count of bases not matched to a gene: 8. The CDR3 loop spans 15 amino acids. The germline V gene has CDR1 SGHTA and CDR2 FQGNSA. CDR3 sequence (DNA): TGTGCCAGCAGCACCCGACTAGCGAAAGCAGATACGCAGTATTTT. Translated, it gives CASSTRLAKADTQYF. Complete variable domain (other parts from reference TRBV7-2 and TRBJ2-3): GAGVSQSPSNKVTEKGKDVELRCDPISGHTALYWYRQSLGQGLEFLIYFQGNSAPDKSGLPSDRFSAERTGGSVSTLTIQRTQQEDSAVYLCASSTRLAKADTQYFGPGTRLTVL.

The J gene is TRBJ2-7, the V gene TRBV10-3; 8 positions match TRBD2. The CDR3 runs 16 residues. J gave up 3 bases and V 0 bases, and 7 bases lay outside the gene matches. Per the germline V gene, CDR1 is ENHRY and CDR2 is SYGVKD. The CDR3 DNA follows: TGTGCCATCAGTGAGTCGAGTACTAGCGGACGCTACGAGCAGTACTTC. Its protein is CAISESSTSGRYEQYF.

In its sample, this clone was seen once. This chain links TRBV7-9 with TRBJ1-1; D may be TRBD1 (6 bases). V lost 1 base, J lost 11 bases, and 17 bases lay in between. CDR3 size: 14 residues. CDR1 and CDR2 (germline): SEHNR, FQNEAQ (reference sequence). CDR3 sequence (DNA): TGTGCCAGCAGCTTAGTTATCGGAAGGGGGGAGGCTTTCTTT. This codes for CASSLVIGRGEAFF.

The V call is TRBV5-5, the J call TRBJ2-7, with D uncertain. With 3 bases removed from V and 2 bases from J, the gap between germline ends came to 6 bases. The CDR3 contains 12 residues. Germline V gene lookup returns CDR1 SGHKS and CDR2 YYEKEE (reference sequence). Written as DNA, the CDR3 is TGTGCCAGCAGCTCGGATACCTACGAGCAGTACTTC. It translates to CASSSDTYEQYF. Supplemented by reference TRBV5-5 and TRBJ2-7, the full variable domain reads DAGVTQSPTHLIKTRGQQVTLRCSPISGHKSVSWYQQVLGQGPQFIFQYYEKEERGRGNFPDRFSARQFPNYSSELNVNALLLGDSALYLCASSSDTYEQYFGPGTRLTVT.

CDR3 amino acids: CASSVGLINTDTQYF. The CDR3 bases are TGTGCCAGTAGTGTGGGACTCATTAACACAGATACGCAGTATTTT. The V call is TRBV19, the J call TRBJ2-3; TRBD2 is a possible D gene (6 bases). Trimming took off 5 bases at V and 2 bases at J, with 14 bases between the two ends. Germline CDR1 LNHDA, CDR2 SQIVND (reference sequence). The CDR3 is made up of 15 amino acids.

V usage is TRBV5-1 and J usage is TRBJ2-3; possible D gene TRBD2, 6 bases. The CDR3 runs to 16 residues. The germline V gene has CDR1 SGHRS and CDR2 YFSETQ. Trimming shortened V by 4 bases and J by 3 bases, and 18 bases separated the two germline ends. CDR3 sequence: CASSAAPAGTTDTQYF. CDR3 nucleotides: TGCGCCAGCAGCGCGGCCCCCGCGGGAACTACAGATACGCAGTATTTT.

The V gene is TRBV5-8, the J gene TRBJ2-7, with 8 bases fitting TRBD1. The CDR3 is 14 residues long. Germline V gene sequence: CDR1 SGHTS, CDR2 YDEGEE. With V trimmed by 4 bases and J by 6 bases, 9 bases remained unmatched. The CDR3 DNA reads as TGTGCCAGCAGCGGGACAGGTACTTCGGTCGAGCAGTACTTC. Protein: CASSGTGTSVEQYF.

The V and J genes are TRBV28 and TRBJ2-2; 9 positions match TRBD1. V shed 6 bases, J shed 4 bases, and the junction held 6 bases outside the gene matches. The length of the CDR3 is 15 residues. The germline gives CDR1 MDHEN, CDR2 SYDVKM. CDR3 bases: TGTGCCAGCAGACGGGGACAGGGAGGCACCGGGGAGCTGTTTTTT. It yields the protein CASRRGQGGTGELFF.

CDR3 sequence (DNA): TGTGCCAGCAGTGACTGGCAATTCTCCTACGAGCAGTACTTC. Translating gives CASSDWQFSYEQYF. This chain uses TRBV28 with TRBJ2-7; D call uncertain. The germline gives CDR1 MDHEN, CDR2 SYDVKM. The CDR3 consists of 14 residues. Trimming took 5 bases from V and 0 from J, leaving 11 bases between them.

The CDR3 DNA follows: TGTGCCACCAGCAGAGATGCGACTAACTATGGCTACACCTTC. Its protein is CATSRDATNYGYTF. The chain combines TRBV15 with TRBJ1-2, with no clear D. V shed 0 bases and J shed 0 bases, with 5 bases lying between them. This CDR3 spans 14 amino acids. Looked up from germline, CDR1 is LNHNV and CDR2 is YYDKDF (reference sequence).

The chain links TRBV18 to TRBJ1-4, with TRBD1 as a possible D gene (6 bases). The length of the CDR3 is 15 residues. In germline, CDR1 is KGHSH, CDR2 LQKENI. V was cut by 1 base and J by 7 bases, with 13 bases left in between. DNA of the CDR3: TGTGCCAGCTCACCACGAGGGGGGCCTCCTGAAAAACTGTTTTTT. It codes for CASSPRGGPPEKLFF.

The rearrangement links TRBV7-8 to TRBJ1-5; 7 bases match TRBD1. Losses at the gene ends were 5 bases for V and 2 bases for J; bases not matched to a gene: 6. Germline V gene lookup returns CDR1 SGHVS and CDR2 FQNEAQ. The CDR3 extends over 15 amino acids. CDR3 in amino acids: CASSDGTDRNQPQHF. DNA of the CDR3: TGTGCCAGCAGCGACGGGACAGACCGCAATCAGCCCCAGCATTTT. The full variable domain, rest sourced from reference TRBV7-8 and TRBJ1-5, is GAGVSQSPRYKVAKRGQDVALRCDPISGHVSLFWYQQALGQGPEFLTYFQNEAQLDKSGLPSDRFFAERPEGSVSTLKIQRTQQEDSAVYLCASSDGTDRNQPQHFGDGTRLSIL.

This chain connects TRBV18 to TRBJ2-7, with TRBD2 as a possible D gene (7 bases). Trimming shortened V by 4 bases and J by 2 bases, and 12 bases separated the two germline ends. The CDR3 loop spans 14 amino acids. Germline CDR1 and CDR2: KGHSH and LQKENI. In DNA form, the CDR3 reads TGTGCCAGCTCACAAACGGGGGGCACCTACGAGCAGTACTTC. Its translation: CASSQTGGTYEQYF.

This chain joins TRBV6-5 and TRBJ2-5; D not certain. This CDR3 is built from 15 residues. The germline gives CDR1 MNHEY, CDR2 SVGAGI. V shed 0 bases and J shed 0 bases, with 8 bases lying between them. The CDR3 DNA reads as TGTGCCAGCAGTTACTCGATCCTATACCAAGAGACCCAGTACTTC. Translating gives CASSYSILYQETQYF.

The rearrangement joins TRBV19 to TRBJ2-3, with 7 bases fitting TRBD1. The J segment lost 1 base and the V segment lost 11 bases, leaving 6 bases of the junction unmatched. The CDR3 runs 13 residues. Germline V gives CDR1 LNHDA, CDR2 SQIVND (reference sequence). The CDR3 DNA sequence: TGTGCCCGACGACAGGGAGGCACAGATACGCAGTATTTT. Translated, it gives CARRQGGTDTQYF.

The V gene is TRBV7-3, the J gene TRBJ2-4, with D perhaps TRBD2 (6 bases). The germline V and J ends were trimmed by 5 bases and 9 bases, with 11 bases remaining between them. Looked up from germline, CDR1 is SGHTA and CDR2 is FQGTGA. CDR3 size: 12 residues. This CDR3 reads CASSPVGGIQYF. The DNA for the CDR3 is TGTGCCAGCAGCCCCGTGGGGGGCATTCAGTACTTC. The full variable domain, rest sourced from reference TRBV7-3 and TRBJ2-4, is GAGVSQTPSNKVTEKGKYVELRCDPISGHTALYWYRQSLGQGPEFLIYFQGTGAADDSGLPNDRFFAVRPEGSVSTLKIQRTERGDSAVYLCASSPVGGIQYFGAGTRLSVL.

V usage is TRBV7-3 and J usage is TRBJ2-1; D is ambiguous. V was trimmed by 6 bases and J by 2 bases, leaving 14 bases between them. Germline lookup yields CDR1 SGHTA and CDR2 FQGTGA. The CDR3 has 15 residues. The CDR3 protein is CASSSVPSAYNEQFF. The CDR3 coding sequence is TGTGCCAGCAGTTCCGTTCCCTCGGCCTACAATGAGCAGTTCTTC.